This passage covers 31 T cell receptor beta chains from one sample sequenced in a study of T cell repertoires in cytomegalovirus infection. MiXCR was run by TCRdb on the reads, yielding one entry per CDR3 protein. The sample has 95,000 to 150,000 distinct CDR3 sequences; around 32% are singletons. Their antigens remain unidentified. The sample here was CD8+ T cells from cultured PBMCs, taken from culture after CMV antigen stimulation. All receptors come from a human donor in good health (CMV status not recorded). Some clones in this sample may be carry-over from other donors' samples.

The chain uses TRBV27 and TRBJ2-1; maybe TRBD2 (6 bases). CDR3 size: 13 residues. With 3 bases removed from V and 8 bases from J, the gap between germline ends came to 11 bases. The germline gives CDR1 MNHEY, CDR2 SMNVEV (reference sequence). The CDR3 loop is CASSLRGIDEQFF. The CDR3 DNA follows: TGTGCCAGCAGTTTGCGGGGTATTGATGAGCAGTTCTTC.

This chain links TRBV7-2 with TRBJ1-1, with TRBD1 matching 9 bases. V shed 3 bases and J 3 bases; nucleotides not matched to a gene: 5. The CDR3 loop spans 15 amino acids. CDR1 SGHTA and CDR2 FQGNSA come from the germline V gene. Here the CDR3 reads CASSLDRGEDTEAFF. The CDR3, as DNA: TGTGCCAGCAGCTTGGACAGGGGTGAGGACACTGAAGCTTTCTTT.

The chain carries TRBV6-2 or TRBV6-3 and TRBJ1-1; no clear D gene. The CDR3 sequence is 13 residues long. The germline V gene encodes CDR1 MNHEY and CDR2 SVGEGT. V dropped 0 bases and J dropped 7 bases, with 9 bases sitting between them. The CDR3 loop is CASSYSRRDEAFF. As DNA, the CDR3 is TGTGCCAGCAGTTACTCGAGGCGGGATGAAGCTTTCTTT.

The chain joins TRBV7-6 to TRBJ1-3; D is unclear. Germline V gene lookup returns CDR1 SGHVS and CDR2 FNYEAQ. V was trimmed by 1 base and J by 4 bases, leaving 14 bases between them. The CDR3 totals 16 residues. CDR3 in DNA: TGTGCCAGCAGCTTAGAGTCCCGGAGGGTAGGAAACACCATATATTTT. It encodes CASSLESRRVGNTIYF.

This chain uses TRBV7-8 with TRBJ2-5; D possibly uses TRBD1 or TRBD2 (5 bases each). CDR1 and CDR2 from the germline V gene are SGHVS and FQNEAQ. V was pared by 5 bases and J by 6 bases, with 16 bases between. This CDR3 is built from 14 residues. Written as DNA, the CDR3 is TGTGCCAGCAGCCCCCCGGGGCTTCTGCAGACCCAGTACTTC. Its protein is CASSPPGLLQTQYF. The full variable domain, its missing parts supplied by reference TRBV7-8 and TRBJ2-5, is GAGVSQSPRYKVAKRGQDVALRCDPISGHVSLFWYQQALGQGPEFLTYFQNEAQLDKSGLPSDRFFAERPEGSVSTLKIQRTQQEDSAVYLCASSPPGLLQTQYFGPGTRLLVL.

Only a few counts were recorded for this clonotype. The rearrangement uses TRBV5-1 and TRBJ1-5; D ambiguous. In germline, CDR1 is SGHRS, CDR2 YFSETQ. The CDR3 extends over 15 amino acids. The germline V and J ends were trimmed by 0 bases and 5 bases, with 12 bases remaining between them. The CDR3 DNA reads as TGCGCCAGCAGCTTGGGCTCATCTGGGGATCAGCCCCAGCATTTT. Its protein product is CASSLGSSGDQPQHF.

This clonotype was picked up many times. This sequence joins TRBV7-2 and TRBJ1-1; D uncertain. Germline values: CDR1 SGHTA, CDR2 FQGNSA. The CDR3 loop spans 13 amino acids. The germline V and J ends were trimmed by 2 bases and 1 base, with 5 bases remaining between them. The chain's CDR3 is CASSLWPNTEAFF. Here the CDR3 DNA reads TGTGCCAGCAGCTTATGGCCGAACACTGAAGCTTTCTTT. The full variable domain, completed using reference TRBV7-2 and TRBJ1-1, is GAGVSQSPSNKVTEKGKDVELRCDPISGHTALYWYRQSLGQGLEFLIYFQGNSAPDKSGLPSDRFSAERTGGSVSTLTIQRTQQEDSAVYLCASSLWPNTEAFFGQGTRLTVV.

This clonotype was observed a few times. This chain uses TRBV4-1 with TRBJ1-5; D uncertain. The CDR3 runs to 14 residues. Germline V gene data show CDR1 as MGHRA and CDR2 as YSYEKL. The V end was cut by 0 bases, the J end by 5 bases, with 8 bases between. CDR3 amino acids: CASSQDGIYQPQHF. CDR3 DNA: TGCGCCAGCAGCCAAGATGGAATTTATCAGCCCCAGCATTTT.

By frequency in the sample, this clonotype is medium-sized. The junction departs from germline at one end; a sequencing error may be responsible. The chain has TRBV13 and TRBJ1-6; no reliable D call. The CDR3 contains 14 residues. Per germline, CDR1 PRHDT and CDR2 FYEKMQ (reference sequence). CDR3 region: CASSLGRHNSPLHF. The DNA for the CDR3 is TGTGCCAGCAGCCTAGGACGCCATAATTCACCCCTCCACTTT.

In its sample, this clonotype was seen a few times. The chain employs TRBV4-3 and TRBJ1-1; D might be TRBD1 (5 bases). The V gene lost 1 base and the J gene lost 0 bases, with 18 bases spanning the gap. The CDR3 runs 18 residues. Germline V CDR1 and CDR2: LGHNA, YSLEER. For the CDR3, the DNA is TGCGCCAGCAGCCAAGGGGGACCCGAAGGCTGGTTGAACACTGAAGCTTTCTTT. Translated: CASSQGGPEGWLNTEAFF.

This clonotype was found a few times. The genes are TRBV19 and TRBJ2-2; 8 positions agree with TRBD1. The ends lost 3 bases at V and 0 bases at J; junction bases unmatched: 0. From germline, CDR1 is LNHDA and CDR2 SQIVND (reference sequence). CDR3 length: 15 residues. CDR3: CASSMGQANTGELFF. The CDR3 DNA reads as TGTGCCAGTAGTATGGGACAGGCGAACACCGGGGAGCTGTTTTTT.

A few counts support this clonotype. The rearrangement joins TRBV6-2 or TRBV6-3 to TRBJ2-5; TRBD1 or TRBD2 may be the D gene (6 bases each). V was shortened by 6 bases and J by 2 bases, with 13 bases between the two germline ends. From germline, CDR1 is MNHEY and CDR2 SVGEGT. CDR3 size: 14 residues. DNA for the CDR3: TGTGCCAGCAGACTCGGGGGACAACAAGAGACCCAGTACTTC. It encodes CASRLGGQQETQYF.

This clonotype appeared a few times. V is TRBV4-1 and J is TRBJ1-1; no clear D gene. V lost 0 bases and J 3 bases, leaving 8 bases between the germline ends. CDR3 size: 14 residues. The V gene's germline CDR1 is MGHRA and CDR2 YSYEKL. Here the CDR3 reads CASSQDPGDTEAFF. The CDR3 DNA reads as TGCGCCAGCAGCCAAGATCCCGGGGACACTGAAGCTTTCTTT.

The chain links TRBV12-5 to TRBJ2-5; 11 bases match TRBD2. In germline, CDR1 is LGHNT, CDR2 FRNRAP. Trimming removed 1 base from V and 0 bases from J; junction bases left unmatched: 7. The CDR3 extends over 18 amino acids. DNA of the CDR3: TGTGCTAGTGGTTTGGCGGGACTAGCGGAGGAGTACCAAGAGACCCAGTACTTC. Encoded protein: CASGLAGLAEEYQETQYF.

This chain uses TRBV4-3 with TRBJ2-3, with 8 bases identical to TRBD2. This CDR3 has 17 amino acids. The ends lost 0 bases at V and 1 base at J; junction bases unmatched: 6. Germline V CDR1 and CDR2: LGHNA, YSLEER. CDR3 coding DNA: TGCGCCAGCAGCCAAGATCCAGCGGGGGACGGCACAGATACGCAGTATTTT. Amino acid sequence: CASSQDPAGDGTDTQYF.

This clonotype was seen ten or more times. The chain recombines TRBV7-8 with TRBJ1-5; no definite D call. V dropped 5 bases and J dropped 4 bases, with 9 bases sitting between them. From germline, CDR1 is SGHVS and CDR2 FQNEAQ. The CDR3 extends over 13 amino acids. This CDR3 reads CASSPDGNQPQHF. Here the CDR3 DNA reads TGTGCCAGCAGCCCAGACGGAAATCAGCCCCAGCATTTT.

This rearrangement joins TRBV6-2 or TRBV6-3 to TRBJ2-3; maybe TRBD1 (5 bases). The CDR3 covers 13 residues. The V end was cut by 0 bases, the J end by 6 bases, with 7 bases between. The germline CDR1 and CDR2 sequences are MNHEY and SVGEGT. CDR3 protein: CASSYSTEDTQYF. The CDR3 DNA is TGTGCCAGCAGTTACTCGACAGAGGATACGCAGTATTTT.

Points on this clonotype: Sequence at one end of the junction differs from germline and may be a read error. The chain carries TRBV7-2 and TRBJ2-6; D may match TRBD1 or TRBD2 (5 bases each). The CDR3 extends over 17 amino acids. Germline values: CDR1 SGHTA, CDR2 FQGNSA. CDR3 bases: TGTGCCTGCAGCTTTTGGGGGACCGGGTCTGGGGCTAACGTCCTGACTTTC. It yields the protein CACSFWGTGSGANVLTF.

The chain combines TRBV7-9 with TRBJ2-7, with D perhaps TRBD1 (5 bases). This CDR3 comprises 19 residues. The germline V gene has CDR1 SEHNR and CDR2 FQNEAQ (reference sequence). Trimming took 4 bases from V and 1 from J, leaving 26 bases between them. This CDR3 reads CASSSPLLQDSLASYEQYF. The CDR3 nucleotides are TGTGCCAGCAGCTCTCCTCTTCTACAGGATTCCCTGGCTTCCTACGAGCAGTACTTC.

This clonotype was found many times. This chain connects TRBV7-9 to TRBJ1-1; D might be TRBD1 (6 bases). The CDR3 totals 14 residues. Germline CDR1 is SEHNR and CDR2 is FQNEAQ (reference sequence). With 5 bases removed from V and 3 bases from J, the gap between germline ends came to 13 bases. CDR3 sequence reads: CASSDSQGYTEAFF. CDR3 in DNA: TGTGCCAGCAGCGATTCTCAGGGGTACACTGAAGCTTTCTTT.

This clonotype showed up just a few times. V usage is TRBV6-1 and J usage is TRBJ1-1; D unclear. The germline CDR1 and CDR2 sequences are MNHNS and SASEGT. The CDR3 is made up of 14 amino acids. The V end lost 2 bases, the J end lost 1 base, and 8 bases lay between the germline ends. DNA for the CDR3: TGTGCCAGCAGTGAACGGTTGGGGAACACTGAAGCTTTCTTT. It is translated as CASSERLGNTEAFF.

This clonotype was seen a single time. The chain recombines TRBV5-8 with TRBJ2-4, with D hard to call. The germline V gene has CDR1 SGHTS and CDR2 YDEGEE. The CDR3 covers 12 residues. Trimming took off 4 bases at V and 7 bases at J, with 9 bases between the two ends. For the CDR3, the DNA is TGTGCCAGCAGCCCCATCGGGAACATTCAGTACTTC. Translating gives CASSPIGNIQYF. Filled out from reference TRBV5-8 and TRBJ2-4, the complete variable domain reads EAGVTQSPTHLIKTRGQQATLRCSPISGHTSVYWYQQALGLGLQFLLWYDEGEERNRGNFPPRFSGRQFPNYSSELNVNALELEDSALYLCASSPIGNIQYFGAGTRLSVL.

A single count supports this clonotype. The genes are TRBV19 and TRBJ1-1, with 9 bases matching TRBD1. CDR1 is LNHDA and CDR2 is SQIVND in the germline V gene (reference sequence). V was clipped by 7 bases and J by 1 base; unmatched bases: 10. The CDR3 sequence is 16 residues long. Here the CDR3 DNA reads TGTGCCAGTACCCTACACAGGGGACAGGGGAACACTGAAGCTTTCTTT. Translated: CASTLHRGQGNTEAFF. The full variable domain, rest sourced from reference TRBV19 and TRBJ1-1, is DGGITQSPKYLFRKEGQNVTLSCEQNLNHDAMYWYRQDPGQGLRLIYYSQIVNDFQKGDIAEGYSVSREKKESFPLTVTSAQKNPTAFYLCASTLHRGQGNTEAFFGQGTRLTVV.

V usage is TRBV5-6 and J usage is TRBJ1-1, with TRBD1 matching over 8 bases. Germline CDR1 reads SGHDT; CDR2 reads YYEEEE. V gave up 4 bases and J gave up 6 bases; unmatched junction bases: 11. The CDR3 contains 15 residues. This chain's CDR3 is CASSIWTGWISEAFF. The CDR3 DNA sequence: TGTGCCAGCAGCATATGGACAGGGTGGATCTCTGAAGCTTTCTTT.

This rearrangement joins TRBV12-3 or TRBV12-4 to TRBJ1-1; the D is unclear. This CDR3 spans 11 amino acids. V gave up 3 bases and J gave up 8 bases, with 7 bases separating them. CDR3 region: CASSFVAEAFF. The CDR3, as DNA: TGTGCCAGCAGTTTTGTGGCCGAAGCTTTCTTT.

Only a few counts were recorded for this clonotype. The rearrangement joins TRBV6-1 to TRBJ2-7; 7 bases match TRBD1. Germline V gene sequence: CDR1 MNHNS, CDR2 SASEGT. The length of the CDR3 is 15 residues. The ends lost 5 bases at V and 3 bases at J; junction bases unmatched: 10. CDR3: CASSLSLTGNYEQYF. The CDR3 nucleotides read TGTGCCAGCAGTCTCTCTTTGACAGGGAACTACGAGCAGTACTTC.

The rearrangement links TRBV4-1 to TRBJ1-5; D is uncertain. V was cut by 0 bases and J by 2 bases, with 11 bases left in between. Per germline, CDR1 MGHRA and CDR2 YSYEKL. CDR3 length equals 16 residues. CDR3 nucleotide sequence: TGCGCCAGCAGCCAAGATGGAGTTCAGGGCAATCAGCCCCAGCATTTT. Translating gives CASSQDGVQGNQPQHF.

This chain links TRBV4-1 with TRBJ1-1, with D possibly TRBD1 on 5 matching bases. The CDR3 is 14 amino acids. Trimming pared 1 base from V and 6 bases from J, leaving 12 bases between. Per the germline V gene, CDR1 is MGHRA and CDR2 is YSYEKL. DNA for the CDR3: TGCGCCAGCAGCCAAGTCAGGGAGATCCCTGAAGCTTTCTTT. Residues: CASSQVREIPEAFF.

The chain joins TRBV4-3 to TRBJ2-1; D possibly corresponds to TRBD2 (7 bases). The CDR3 contains 16 residues. The ends were cut back, 3 bases at V and 6 bases at J, with 18 bases in the middle. In germline, CDR1 is LGHNA, CDR2 YSLEER. The CDR3 protein is CASSQLTGGQSNEQFF. CDR3 nucleotide sequence: TGCGCCAGCAGCCAGCTAACGGGGGGCCAGTCCAATGAGCAGTTCTTC.

The J gene is TRBJ1-6, the V gene TRBV6-1; the D is unclear. The CDR3 spans 14 residues. V shed 5 bases and J shed 7 bases, with 12 bases lying between them. The germline V gene has CDR1 MNHNS and CDR2 SASEGT. DNA of the CDR3: TGTGCCAGCAGTTTTGGTATAAGGAATTCACCCCTCCACTTT. The encoded protein is CASSFGIRNSPLHF.

A remark on this clonotype: Mismatch with germline at one junction end may stem from a read error. V usage is TRBV6-5 and J usage is TRBJ1-1; 9 bases match TRBD1. CDR1 and CDR2 from the germline V gene are MNHEY and SVGAGI. This CDR3 contains 15 residues. In DNA, the CDR3 is TGTACCAGCAGTTACTCGGGACAGGGGAACACTGAAGCTTTCTTT. Encoded protein: CTSSYSGQGNTEAFF.